This T cell receptor (beta chain) was obtained from a study of cytomegalovirus exposure and HLA in healthy donors. The V end lost 6 bases, the J end lost 1 base, and 16 bases lay between the germline ends. Germline V gene data show CDR1 as SGHAT and CDR2 as FQNNGV. The CDR3 extends over 16 amino acids. Both 60 Vbeta primers and 13 Jbeta primers went into the PCR. Only in-frame clones appear in the TCRdb table, and some are missing; sequencing was by immunoSEQ multiplex PCR. The sample yields approximately 100,000 clones, 65% to 80% seen once. V usage is TRBV11-2 and J usage is TRBJ1-3; D perhaps matches TRBD1 (5 bases). The sequencing input was PBMCs. The TCR was taken from a female donor in good health and CMV-seronegative. DNA for the CDR3: TGTGCCAGCAGACTTAACTTGGGGGGATCTGGAAACACCATATATTTT. It yields the protein CASRLNLGGSGNTIYF.